These 16 T cell receptor beta chains came from one sample sequenced in a study of T cells in Graves' hyperthyroidism and ophthalmopathy. The TCR beta CDR3 regions underwent amplification using RNA transcripts as the source. The HTBI set primed first-round TCR CDR3 RT-PCR. TCRdb re-called the multiplex PCR reads with MiXCR, one entry per CDR3 protein. The sample lists fewer than 110,000 distinct CDR3 sequences, roughly 44% occurring once. Specimen: blood. The receptor set was obtained from a man between 40 and 49 years old with Graves' hyperthyroidism.

This clonotype was detected ten times or more. This chain uses TRBV7-4 with TRBJ2-2, with 8 bases fitting TRBD2. J gave up 4 bases and V 1 base, and 8 bases lay outside the gene matches. Germline V gives CDR1 SGHVT, CDR2 SQSDAQ. The CDR3 runs 17 residues. This chain's CDR3 is CASSLVRLALITGELFF. The DNA of the CDR3 is TGTGCCAGCAGCTTAGTAAGACTAGCGCTAATCACCGGGGAGCTGTTTTTT.

The sample holds a few counts of this clonotype. The chain recombines TRBV30 with TRBJ2-2, with D hard to call. There are 15 residues in the CDR3. The germline V gene has CDR1 GTSNPN and CDR2 SVGIG (reference sequence). Deletions cut 0 bases from V and 2 bases from J, with 10 bases between. The CDR3 sequence: CAWSVGGHNTGELFF. The DNA of the CDR3 is TGTGCCTGGAGTGTAGGTGGCCATAACACCGGGGAGCTGTTTTTT.

With regard to this clonotype: Germline is not matched at one junction end, which may reflect a read error. The chain uses TRBV6-2 or TRBV6-3 and TRBJ1-1; D not certain. The CDR3 is made up of 15 amino acids. The germline gives CDR1 MNHEY, CDR2 SVGEGT. The CDR3 DNA reads TGTGCCAGCAGGGCTTTGACAACCCTGAACACTGGAGCTTTCTTT. This codes for CASRALTTLNTGAFF.

This clonotype was observed at least ten times. This chain connects TRBV5-1 to TRBJ1-1, with a tentative D call TRBD1 (5 bases). The ends were cut back, 4 bases at V and 4 bases at J, with 11 bases in the middle. The CDR3 is 13 residues long. Looked up from germline, CDR1 is SGHRS and CDR2 is YFSETQ. The DNA of the CDR3 is TGCGCCAGCAGCCCGGAGGGGTTCACTGAAGCTTTCTTT. This gives the protein CASSPEGFTEAFF.

This rearrangement joins TRBV19 to TRBJ1-6; the D is unclear. Germline assignment: CDR1 LNHDA and CDR2 SQIVND (reference sequence). The V end was cut by 10 bases, the J end by 3 bases, with 16 bases between. The CDR3 totals 15 residues. The CDR3 here is CANRWREGYNSPLHF. CDR3 bases: TGTGCCAACCGATGGCGGGAGGGCTATAATTCACCCCTCCACTTT.

J is TRBJ2-7 and V is TRBV10-3; 7 nucleotides match TRBD1. The CDR3 contains 14 residues. The germline V gene has CDR1 ENHRY and CDR2 SYGVKD. With V trimmed by 10 bases and J by 3 bases, 12 bases remained unmatched. The CDR3 spells CATQPGTAGYEQYF. The CDR3 nucleotides read TGTGCCACCCAACCCGGGACAGCAGGCTACGAGCAGTACTTC.

This clonotype has ten or more counts. The V call is TRBV12-3 or TRBV12-4, the J call TRBJ2-1; 8 bases agree with TRBD2. CDR3 length: 16 residues. With V trimmed by 2 bases and J by 2 bases, 5 bases remained unmatched. CDR3 sequence: CASSLLTSGPYNEQFF. CDR3 nucleotide sequence: TGTGCCAGCAGTTTACTCACTAGCGGACCCTACAATGAGCAGTTCTTC.

For this clonotype: The junction departs from the called germline gene at one end, perhaps through a read error. CDR3 sequence (DNA): TGTACCAGCAGTTGGACCGATGGCTACACCTTC. Encoded protein: CTSSWTDGYTF. The chain employs TRBV6-2 or TRBV6-3 and TRBJ1-2; D gene unclear. The CDR3 has 11 amino acids. The germline CDR1 and CDR2 sequences are MNHEY and SVGEGT.

The rearrangement uses TRBV7-2 and TRBJ1-4, with a tentative D call TRBD1 (5 bases). The germline V and J ends were trimmed by 1 base and 9 bases, with 18 bases remaining between them. Germline CDR1 SGHTA, CDR2 FQGNSA. The CDR3 is 16 residues long. CDR3 DNA sequence: TGTGCCAGCAGCTTAGTCCAGCGGGGGTCCGCGAAAAAACTGTTTTTT. Translated: CASSLVQRGSAKKLFF. The full variable domain, rest sourced from reference TRBV7-2 and TRBJ1-4, is GAGVSQSPSNKVTEKGKDVELRCDPISGHTALYWYRQSLGQGLEFLIYFQGNSAPDKSGLPSDRFSAERTGGSVSTLTIQRTQQEDSAVYLCASSLVQRGSAKKLFFGSGTQLSVL.

The chain links TRBV7-2 to TRBJ2-3; D ambiguous. The CDR3 loop spans 14 amino acids. Trimming cost V 5 bases and J 0 bases, with 9 bases left between them. Germline CDR1 and CDR2: SGHTA and FQGNSA. CDR3 nucleotides: TGTGCCAGCAGCCTACCGACTAGCACAGATACGCAGTATTTT. Translated, it gives CASSLPTSTDTQYF.

This clonotype came up many times. The V call is TRBV7-9, the J call TRBJ2-7; D unclear. CDR1 is SEHNR and CDR2 is FQNEAQ in the germline V gene (reference sequence). There are 13 residues in the CDR3. V gave up 6 bases and J gave up 4 bases, with 13 bases separating them. CDR3 coding DNA: TGTGCCAGCAGTTTCGTTTCGGCTTACGAGCAGTACTTC. Protein product: CASSFVSAYEQYF.

This clonotype was seen repeatedly, ten times or more. In nucleotides, the CDR3 is TGCAGTGCTAGAGATCGAAGGGGGGGGGATACGCAGTATTTT. Amino acid sequence: CSARDRRGGDTQYF. The rearrangement uses TRBV20-1 and TRBJ2-3, with D maybe TRBD2 (7 bases). Germline CDR1 is DFQATT and CDR2 is SNEGSKA (reference sequence). V dropped 0 bases and J dropped 6 bases, with 13 bases sitting between them. There are 14 residues in the CDR3.

This clonotype was seen many times. This chain joins TRBV29-1 and TRBJ2-5; D possibly corresponds to TRBD2 (5 bases). V lost 6 bases and J 4 bases, leaving 15 bases between the germline ends. This CDR3 has 13 amino acids. Germline V CDR1 and CDR2: SQVTM, ANQGSEA. CDR3 region: CSVPLASRETQYF. The CDR3 bases are TGCAGCGTCCCCTTAGCTAGCAGAGAGACCCAGTACTTC.

The chain has TRBV29-1 and TRBJ2-2, with D unclear. Germline CDR1 SQVTM, CDR2 ANQGSEA. Between the trimmed V and J ends, which lost 3 bases and 8 bases, there was a span of 10 bases. This CDR3 spans 12 amino acids. In DNA form, the CDR3 reads TGCAGCGTTGAGTTGTGGGATGGGGAGCTGTTTTTT. Amino acids: CSVELWDGELFF.

The chain has TRBV7-9 and TRBJ2-7; possible D gene TRBD2, 6 bases. The CDR3 covers 13 residues. Germline V gene lookup returns CDR1 SEHNR and CDR2 FQNEAQ (reference sequence). V was shortened by 11 bases and J by 3 bases, with 17 bases between the two germline ends. The CDR3 loop is CAWGDLPNYEQYF. In DNA, the CDR3 is TGTGCCTGGGGGGACCTTCCCAACTACGAGCAGTACTTC.

Many counts were recorded for this clonotype. The V call is TRBV7-9, the J call TRBJ2-5, with TRBD2 identical over 8 bases. This CDR3 is built from 16 residues. The J segment lost 3 bases and the V segment lost 7 bases, leaving 13 bases of the junction unmatched. Germline CDR1 is SEHNR and CDR2 is FQNEAQ (reference sequence). CDR3 region: CASTPGRAGVEETQYF. Here the CDR3 DNA reads TGTGCCAGCACCCCGGGCCGAGCGGGAGTTGAAGAGACCCAGTACTTC.